This T cell receptor beta chain was identified in a study of identical twins. Study-level points and caveats: With beta out-of-frame sequences, excess sharing by twins was weaker. Within twin pairs, the out-of-frame alpha sequences they shared showed excess low generation probability.

V was clipped by 6 bases and J by 6 bases; unmatched bases: 7. This CDR3 is 13 amino acids long. CDR1 SQVTM and CDR2 ANQGSEA come from the germline V gene. TCRdb fed the 5' RACE reads into MiXCR, producing one record per CDR3 protein. The sample consists of some 1,600,000 distinct CDR3 sequences, about 31% of them appearing once. In the case of this clonotype: The antigen remains undetermined.

The chain combines TRBV29-1 with TRBJ1-2; 10 nucleotides agree with TRBD1. Sequenced material: cord blood. The TCR sequence derives from a newborn girl in good health. CDR3: CSVPGQGGNGYTF. DNA of the CDR3: TGCAGCGTCCCCGGACAGGGGGGCAATGGCTACACCTTC.